This TCR beta chain was found in a study of molecular identifiers for immune sequencing clone quantification. Bulk TCR libraries were made with methods that had been previously described and with listed TCR primers. Each CDR3 protein is one row after TCRdb ran MiXCR on the PCR reads. The data contain 460,000 or so distinct CDR3 sequences, about a fifth of them singletons. V lost 3 bases and J 5 bases, leaving 18 bases between the germline ends. The CDR3 runs to 16 residues. Germline CDR1 and CDR2: LGHNA and YSLEER. Study conclusions and caveats: Among 800,000 to 1,000,000 naive cells, spiked Jurkat TCR RNA from a single cell was reportedly detectable. Highly expanded clone sizes could be underestimated through barcode sharing by identical TCR molecules.

About this clonotype itself: The antigen remains undetermined. It may be a read error: a sequence one base away is much more abundant.

When naive CD8 T cells were sorted, they were gated as CD8+CD4-CCR7+CD45RA+. Input material: naive CD8+ T cells from blood, with Jurkat cell RNA spiked in. Indicated subset: FACS-sorted CD8+CD4-CCR7+CD45RA+ naive T cells. This chain joins TRBV4-3 and TRBJ2-3; TRBD2 might be the D (6 bases). This receptor was identified in a human donor in good health. Some libraries in this study had Jurkat cell RNA spiked in. The CDR3 region has the DNA TGCGCCAGCAGCCAGAGTTGGAGTTTGGGGGGAGATACGCAGTATTTT. Encoded protein: CASSQSWSLGGDTQYF.